The following is a T cell receptor beta chain sequence with its context. This clone was observed a few times. Its antigen specificity is not known. Base qualities are not recorded, but no much larger clone differs from it by a single base. Trimming leaves V shorter by 6 bases and J shorter by 5 bases, with the junction holding 8 bases beyond the gene matches. Sequences MNHNY (CDR1) and SVGAGI (CDR2) are obtained from the germline V gene (reference sequence). The CDR3 starts with the cysteine, ends with the phenylalanine, and has 15 residues. Solely the CDR3 DNA is kept, with 45 bases framed from the first base. To be included, a participant needed at least one PBMC sample from before ART initiation plus at least two post-ART samples. Every participant with HIV received treatment in the United States of America. Cryopreserved samples of about 1-10 million PBMC were thawed and washed before DNA extraction. At the time of the earliest PBMC sample, participants with HIV were aged between about 23 and 55 years. Each participant contributed PBMC samples from 1-4 timepoints before ART initiation and 2-8 timepoints after ART initiation, with a median of 7 samples. Serial HIV viral load, CD4+ T-cell count, ART history and demographic data were obtained for every participant. Using a Qiagen kit on a QIAcube, genomic DNA was extracted from unsorted PBMC, with samples processed in batches of 12.

The data stem from a study of long-term antiretroviral therapy in people with HIV (dated by TCRdb to between 2021 and 2023). Looking at the study overall: Collection of the earliest samples took place about a decade ahead of the 2015 WHO recommendation for immediate ART, at a time when ART was typically delayed until CD4 counts fell. Whether ART initiation and durable HIV suppression were associated with changes in peripheral blood TRB repertoire composition and diversity was tested in a retrospective serial study. A total of around 190 cryopreserved PBMC samples came from 25 to 30 adults with confirmed HIV infection and were collected serially over a mean of roughly six years (range 1-12). About 35% of the 30 participants with HIV were female. No cross-contamination during QIAcube processing was seen in test extractions of a monoclonal T-cell line run alongside 30 to 35 polyclonal samples. General findings and caveats noted by the study authors: Limited PBMC availability meant only the TCR beta chain was sequenced, without alpha chain pairing. Because pre-ART samples had limited cell numbers, unsorted PBMC were profiled rather than sorted CD4+ and CD8+ T cells. CDR3 length ranges in HIV repertoires were narrower than in controls, and network structure suggested an antigen-experienced repertoire with only a slight naive shift after ART. Inferences about post-ART repertoire changes were limited because no data were available on ART adherence, viral resistance or therapy changes. Starting ART was linked to a significant rise in TRB diversity, yet even with long-term ART the diversity remained significantly lower than in transplant donor controls. The repertoire was dominated across all time points by expanded TRB clones identified before ART initiation, although this dominance was seen to fluctuate and to decrease in many PLHIV after ART. The samples span the years 2004 to 2017, and the ART regimens used at that time may not be as effective as current regimens.

The immunoSEQ hsTCRB v3.0 assay was used at survey level resolution to sequence the TRB variable region. The target sequencing depth for TRB was about 40,000-50,000 T-cell genomes per sample. Pooled TRB libraries were sequenced on an Illumina MiSeq with a v3 150-cycle kit. The original pipeline was this. Repertoire analysis was run in R within a reproducible Nextflow workflow that covered QC, data transformation and analysis. LymphoSeq2, an R package for exploring AIRR-Seq data, was used to implement custom analyses. A few samples that produced fewer than 5000 total TRB sequences were removed, so some 180 HIV repertoires were analyzed. Among the approximately 190 HIV repertoires that were kept, roughly 58 were collected before ART initiation and 120 to 140 were collected after ART initiation. Each repertoire was downsampled to 5000 TRB nucleotide sequences, and summary statistics were averaged across 100 downsampling iterations. Only TRB sequences with CDR3 regions of at least seven amino acids were retained for analysis. Diversity was assessed using a clonality score derived from Shannon entropy and using the Gini coefficient. Repertoire networks linked the top 5000 CDR3 amino acid sequences whenever two sequences differed by an edit distance of one. GLIPH2 predicted antigen specificity groups and MHC restriction for TRB CDR3 amino acid sequences. To flag known associations with CMV, EBV, HIV or tissue antigens, CDR3 amino acid sequences were compared against VDJdb and McPAS-TCR. Pre-ART, post-ART and control groups were compared with Wilcoxon signed-rank tests and Holm-Bonferroni correction. Here the immuneACCESS table is served through TCRdb, limited to in-frame sequences with V and J called. Missing clones are a known gap in these copies; in checked studies unresolved V genes cover under half, and the rest lacks a known reason. Clone size and V and J calls were adopted from that table, with D and trimming inferred from the DNA. The table for this sample lists about 44,000 clones; about 96% of them were counted only once. The ten largest make up 2.5% to 3% of the sample.

The receptor comes from a woman aged 45-65 years with HIV. This receptor chain uses TRBV6-6 and TRBJ1-1; TRBD1 agrees with 11 junctional bases. The material sequenced was unsorted PBMCs, taken 3.7 years after starting antiretroviral therapy. Read as DNA, the sequence is TGTGCCAGCAGGGTAAGGACAGGGGGCAGGACTGAAGCTTTCTTT. This sequence encodes CASRVRTGGRTEAFF.